This T cell receptor (beta chain) was observed in a study of blood T cell repertoires in COVID-19. About the research overall: Nucleic acid was either cDNA or gDNA, and it came from T cells, B-cell-depleted T cells, or PBMCs.

V dropped 0 bases and J dropped 9 bases, with 13 bases sitting between them. The CDR3 runs to 15 residues. Germline values: CDR1 SGHRS, CDR2 YFSETQ. Original analysis: Reference gene primer amplification yielded estimated nucleated cell counts. Profiling relied on immunoSEQ multiplex PCR, and the TCRdb table lists in-frame clones only, not all of them. V, J and clone size reflect that table, while D and trimming were determined from the DNA. Of over 100,000 clones listed, around 86% were seen once; the top ten hold almost 8.5%. This receptor was identified in a woman in her fifties or sixties with active or convalescent COVID-19. Source material: peripheral blood. The V call is TRBV5-1, the J call TRBJ1-6; D is perhaps TRBD1 (5 bases). Here the CDR3 DNA reads TGCGCCAGCAGCTTGGAAGGCAGGGACTTTTCACCCCTCCACTTT. It translates to CASSLEGRDFSPLHF.